This T cell receptor (beta chain) was obtained from a study of blood T cells in healthy people across ages (dated by TCRdb to about 2015). Turning to the overall study: In model experiments, template switching captured about one uniquely barcoded TCR beta cDNA molecule for every two T cells. To track age-related changes in TCR beta repertoire diversity, the study relied on deep sequencing normalized with unique cDNA molecular identifiers. Four age groups were formed from the donors: young (average approximately 17 years), middle-aged (more than 35), aged (62) and long-lived (approximately 78). To avoid experimental bias, donors of different ages were distributed randomly across sequencing lanes. Using the same blood draw, the study looked at two additional independent replicas of 1 million unique cDNA reads for two donors, one aged 18 to 30 and the other aged 80 or older.

As to this clonotype: Its cognate antigen has yet to be identified. The record has no base qualities; no much larger clone is one base away.

The method was 5' RACE. Sequencing took place on an Illumina HiSeq 2500. A second PCR of roughly 6 to 11 cycles was run with a J-beta primer mix and a sample-barcoded 5' primer. A template-switch 5' adaptor carrying 12 random nucleotides introduced a unique molecular identifier onto each TCR beta cDNA molecule. Each sample yielded at least 2.5 million CDR3-containing paired-end reads. All of the RNA was converted into first-strand cDNA using the Mint cDNA synthesis kit, with a TRBC-specific oligonucleotide serving as the primer. All cDNA was treated with uracil-DNA glycosylase and then went through a first 18-cycle PCR with the universal primers M1SS and BC2_uni_R. In the original analysis: Normalization of each sample was performed by random selection of 1 million high-quality reads, each carrying a distinct molecular identifier. Reads sharing molecular identifiers were discarded rather than binned into consensus sequences. MiTCR, with a Q25 quality threshold and the strictest error-elimination algorithm, was used for CDR3 identification, clonotype clustering and error correction. A nonparametric unseen species model using Euler transformation provided a lower-bound estimate of total TCR beta diversity. The raw public reads went through TCRdb reprocessing: fastp at Q25, MiXCR clone calling, in-frame beta chains kept. Identical CDR3 proteins give one entry, which carries the most common genes and DNA. It is TCRdb's table, rather than the study itself, that gives the V and J calls and clone size. The sample table lists some 1.1 million distinct CDR3 sequences, more than 30% of them with a count of one. Of the sample, less than 15% is held by the ten largest clones.

The paper as a whole reports these results and caveats: The percentage of naive T cells measured by flow cytometry correlated strongly with observed TCR beta diversity. Donor CMV infection status was unknown, potentially confounding age-related changes in expanded clonotypes. As age increased, observed TCR beta diversity per million T cells dropped in a roughly linear way, and a significant reduction was already evident by age around 41. The long-lived group showed more naive CD4+ T cells, fewer expanded clones and increased TCR diversity than the aged group, suggesting age selection. Because profiling used bulk unsorted PBMCs, naive and antigen-experienced compartments could not be compared conclusively. Estimates of total diversity from one million sequenced T cells were regarded as lower bounds and underestimates.

The CDR3, from cysteine to phenylalanine, totals 12 residues. The DNA shown is the 36-base CDR3, in frame from base 1. The junction shows trimming of 1 base on V and 5 bases on J, plus 3 bases between the germline ends. CDR1 and CDR2 were assigned from the germline V gene as SGDLS and YYNGEE. The approximately 40 donors, aged roughly 6 to 95 years, were systemically healthy Caucasian individuals from Russia. Around 9.9 milliliters of peripheral blood were collected from each donor into EDTA-treated Vacutainer tubes. Ficoll-Paque density-gradient centrifugation was used to isolate PBMCs, with at least 7 million obtained per sample. Trizol reagent was used to extract total RNA from the PBMCs, yielding at least 5.5 micrograms per sample. Naive CD45RAhigh/CD27high T cell percentages were measured by flow cytometry on a PBMC aliquot from every donor.

The chain is assembled from TRBV9 and TRBJ2-2; no D gene call is confident. Sequencing was carried out using blood. The receptor was derived from a man aged 18 to 29 in good health. The sequenced DNA: TGTGCCAGCAGCGTACGGACCGGGGAGCTGTTTTTT. This is translated as CASSVRTGELFF. The CDR3, completed at both ends by the reference TRBV9 and TRBJ2-2 genes, gives the full variable domain DSGVTQTPKHLITATGQRVTLRCSPRSGDLSVYWYQQSLDQGLQFLIQYYNGEERAKGNILERFSAQQFPDLHSELNLSSLELGDSALYFCASSVRTGELFFGEGSRLTVL.